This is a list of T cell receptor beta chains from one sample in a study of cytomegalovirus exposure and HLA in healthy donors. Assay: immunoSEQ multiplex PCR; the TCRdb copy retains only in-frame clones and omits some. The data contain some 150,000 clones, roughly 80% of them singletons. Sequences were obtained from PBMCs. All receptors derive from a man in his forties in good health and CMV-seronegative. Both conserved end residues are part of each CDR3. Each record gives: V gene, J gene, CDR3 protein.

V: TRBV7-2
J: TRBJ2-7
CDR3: CASSPGGQGNEQYF

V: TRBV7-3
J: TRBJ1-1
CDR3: CASSTGTGGTEAFF

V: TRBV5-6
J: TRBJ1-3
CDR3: CASSLPGAGNTIYF

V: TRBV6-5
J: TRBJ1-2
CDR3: CASSGYTGGTNGYTF

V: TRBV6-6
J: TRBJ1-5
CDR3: CASSPFSVSNQPQHF

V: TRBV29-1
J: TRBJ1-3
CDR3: CSVAVQGSGNTIYF

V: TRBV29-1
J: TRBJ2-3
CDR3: CSVRLGTGAPDTQYF

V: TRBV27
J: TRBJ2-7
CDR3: CASSLETGIYEQYF

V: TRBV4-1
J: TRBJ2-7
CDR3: CASSQDHRGLYEQYF

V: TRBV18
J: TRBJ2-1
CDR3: CASSQTVYNPHNEQFF

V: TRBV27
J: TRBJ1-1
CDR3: CASSLGGATEAFF

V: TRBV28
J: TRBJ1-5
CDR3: CASRRQMDQPQHF

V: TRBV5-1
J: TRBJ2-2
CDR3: CASSPTGSTGELFF

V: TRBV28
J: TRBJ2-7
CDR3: CASSLPSGTPLF

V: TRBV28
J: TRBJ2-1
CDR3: CASSFHSRDSFYNEQFF

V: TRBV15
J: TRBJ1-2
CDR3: CATSRDSSDGYTF

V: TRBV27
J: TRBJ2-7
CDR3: CASSPTGDPYEQYF

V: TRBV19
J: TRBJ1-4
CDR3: CASSPRGTGVTEKLFF

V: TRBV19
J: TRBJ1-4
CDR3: CATWTGRFGNEKLFF

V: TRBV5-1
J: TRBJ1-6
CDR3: CASSGGQGAYNSPLHF

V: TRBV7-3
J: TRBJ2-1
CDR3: CASSFEGLAGGGNEQFF

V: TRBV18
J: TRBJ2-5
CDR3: CASSPPEETQYF

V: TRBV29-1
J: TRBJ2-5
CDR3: CSVYLYQETQYF

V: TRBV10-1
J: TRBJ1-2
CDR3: CASIIGPGYGYTF

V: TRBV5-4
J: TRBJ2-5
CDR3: CASSLVGSGGADFETQYF

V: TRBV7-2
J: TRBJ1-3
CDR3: CASSSQSGNTIYF

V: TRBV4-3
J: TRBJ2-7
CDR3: CASSQAPGSSYEQYF

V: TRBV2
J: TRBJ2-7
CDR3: CASAQGYEQYF

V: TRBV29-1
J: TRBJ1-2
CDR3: CSVPGGQGAGGYTF

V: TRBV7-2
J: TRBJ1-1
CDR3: CASSPQGFTEAFF

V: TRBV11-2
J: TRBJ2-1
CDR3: CASSSFGAGIYNEQFF

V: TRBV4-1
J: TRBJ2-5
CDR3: CASSPGAGGQETQYF

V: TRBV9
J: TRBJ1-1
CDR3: CASSALGPGGDTRLSMFTEAFF

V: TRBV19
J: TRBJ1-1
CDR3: CASSKAMQGGTEAFF

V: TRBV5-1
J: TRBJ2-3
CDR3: CASSLVGREDTQYF

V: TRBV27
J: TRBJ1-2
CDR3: CASSLSSRGEGYGYTF

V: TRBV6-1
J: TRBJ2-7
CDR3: CASKGTSGSYEQYF

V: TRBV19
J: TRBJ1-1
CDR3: CASMWTGGTEAFF

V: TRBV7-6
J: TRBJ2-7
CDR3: CASSLGDNYEQYF

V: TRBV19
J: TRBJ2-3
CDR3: CASSYSLRAGGTDTQYF

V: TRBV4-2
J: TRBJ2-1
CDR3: CASSQDLYGNEQFF

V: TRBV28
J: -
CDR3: CASSETGRTSYEQYF

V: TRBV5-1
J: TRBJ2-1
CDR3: CASSLGAGGSYNEQFF